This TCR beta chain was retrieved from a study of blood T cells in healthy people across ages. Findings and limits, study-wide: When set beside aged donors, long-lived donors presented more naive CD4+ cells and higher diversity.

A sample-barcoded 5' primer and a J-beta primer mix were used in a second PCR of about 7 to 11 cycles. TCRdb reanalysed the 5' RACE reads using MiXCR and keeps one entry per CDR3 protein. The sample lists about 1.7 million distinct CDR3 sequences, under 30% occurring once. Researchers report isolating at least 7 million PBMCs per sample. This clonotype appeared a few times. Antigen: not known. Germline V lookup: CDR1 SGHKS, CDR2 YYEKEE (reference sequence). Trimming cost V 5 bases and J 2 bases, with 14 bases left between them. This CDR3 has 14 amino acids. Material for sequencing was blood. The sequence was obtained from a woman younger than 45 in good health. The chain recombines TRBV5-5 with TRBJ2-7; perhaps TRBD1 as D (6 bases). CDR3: CASSTWTETYEQYF. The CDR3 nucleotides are TGTGCCAGCAGTACGTGGACAGAGACCTACGAGCAGTACTTC.